Below are 16 T cell receptor beta chains sequenced from a single sample in a study of blood T cell repertoires in COVID-19. Sequencing used immunoSEQ multiplex PCR; TCRdb keeps in-frame clones, though not all of them. The sample lists over 130,000 clones, around 84% occurring once. What was sequenced was peripheral blood. These receptor sequences come from a man younger than 45 with COVID-19, enrolled during active disease.

In DNA, the CDR3 is TGTGCCAGCAGTTGGACCGGGACAGAGAACACTGAAGCTTTCTTT. Translation: CASSWTGTENTEAFF. This sequence joins TRBV7-2 and TRBJ1-1, with 7 bases lining up with TRBD1. V shed 6 bases and J 1 base; nucleotides not matched to a gene: 8. Germline lookup yields CDR1 SGHTA and CDR2 FQGNSA. This CDR3 spans 15 amino acids.

This chain connects TRBV5-1 to TRBJ1-6, with no clear D. The germline CDR1 and CDR2 sequences are SGHRS and YFSETQ. Trimming left V 4 bases short and J 7 bases short, with 18 bases between. CDR3 size: 16 residues. CDR3 DNA: TGCGCCAGCAGCCCGGTCCCGGGAGGTCAAAATTCACCCCTCCACTTT. It specifies CASSPVPGGQNSPLHF.

The chain couples TRBV2 to TRBJ2-3; D possibly corresponds to TRBD2 (6 bases). Germline V gene data show CDR1 as SNHLY and CDR2 as FYNNEI. V shed 8 bases and J shed 2 bases, with 14 bases lying between them. The CDR3 extends over 14 amino acids. CDR3 amino acids: CASYGGPITDTQYF. The CDR3 DNA sequence: TGTGCCAGCTACGGGGGACCAATCACAGATACGCAGTATTTT.

The chain employs TRBV7-8 and TRBJ1-5, with 8 nucleotides matching TRBD1. The junction had 2 bases not matched to a gene; V was cut back by 5 bases and J by 2 bases. This CDR3 contains 14 residues. CDR1 SGHVS and CDR2 FQNEAQ come from the germline V gene. The CDR3 sequence: CASSPDRGNQPQHF. CDR3 sequence (DNA): TGTGCCAGCAGCCCGGACAGGGGCAATCAGCCCCAGCATTTT.

The rearrangement uses TRBV5-6 and TRBJ2-1; 13 bases are shared with TRBD2. Germline CDR1 reads SGHDT; CDR2 reads YYEEEE. CDR3 length equals 16 residues. V was pared by 1 base and J by 7 bases, with 5 bases of the junction left unmatched. CDR3 amino acids: CASSLIQLAGGNEQFF. Here the CDR3 DNA reads TGTGCCAGCAGCTTGATTCAACTAGCGGGAGGGAATGAGCAGTTCTTC.

This chain connects TRBV14 to TRBJ1-4; D remains ambiguous. The CDR3 consists of 13 residues. V lost 6 bases and J lost 7, with 12 bases in between. Germline V gene data show CDR1 as SGHDN and CDR2 as FVKESK. The CDR3 sequence is CASREVGSEKLFF. For the CDR3, the DNA is TGTGCCAGCAGGGAAGTCGGGAGTGAAAAACTGTTTTTT. The variable domain in full, with the rest retrieved from reference TRBV14 and TRBJ1-4, is EAGVTQFPSHSVIEKGQTVTLRCDPISGHDNLYWYRRVMGKEIKFLLHFVKESKQDESGMPNNRFLAERTGGTYSTLKVQPAELEDSGVYFCASREVGSEKLFFGSGTQLSVL.

The rearrangement joins TRBV24-1 to TRBJ2-1; a weak D match, TRBD2 (5 bases). This CDR3 region has 15 residues. Germline V lookup: CDR1 KGHDR, CDR2 SFDVKD. Trimming shortened V by 7 bases and J by 0 bases, and 12 bases separated the two germline ends. This chain's CDR3 is CATRSSGRSYNEQFF. DNA for the CDR3: TGTGCCACCAGATCGAGCGGCCGCTCCTACAATGAGCAGTTCTTC.

The V and J genes are TRBV9 and TRBJ2-7, with 9 nucleotides matching TRBD2. The CDR3 loop spans 15 amino acids. The germline gives CDR1 SGDLS, CDR2 YYNGEE. V gave up 0 bases and J gave up 5 bases; unmatched junction bases: 6. CDR3 nucleotides: TGTGCCAGCAGCGTAGTAGGTCAGCGGGAGGACGAGCAGTACTTC. Its translation is CASSVVGQREDEQYF.

V and J are TRBV5-1 and TRBJ2-5; D possibly corresponds to TRBD2 (5 bases). The CDR3 loop spans 18 amino acids. In germline, CDR1 is SGHRS, CDR2 YFSETQ. The V end was cut by 6 bases, the J end by 4 bases, with 28 bases between. The CDR3 DNA is TGCGCCAGCAACGCGGGTCCCGCGGCAGAAAGGGTTCTAGAGACCCAGTACTTC. This gives the protein CASNAGPAAERVLETQYF.

CDR3 in DNA: TGCGCCAGCAGCCAAGAAGGCACTCGGGGTGCAACTAATGAAAAACTGTTTTTT. Encoded protein: CASSQEGTRGATNEKLFF. The J gene is TRBJ1-4, the V gene TRBV4-1, with D uncertain. Trimming cost V 0 bases and J 0 bases, with 14 bases left between them. CDR1 is MGHRA, CDR2 YSYEKL, per germline. The CDR3 covers 18 residues.

This clone came up a few times. In DNA, the CDR3 is TGTGCCAGTCATACAGCCGGACAGGGGGCTCGGCCCCAGCATTTT. Amino acid sequence: CASHTAGQGARPQHF. The chain employs TRBV19 and TRBJ1-5; 11 positions agree with TRBD1. CDR3 size: 15 residues. Losses at the gene ends were 8 bases for V and 9 bases for J; bases not matched to a gene: 12. The germline CDR1 and CDR2 sequences are LNHDA and SQIVND (reference sequence).

This clone was found once. The chain links TRBV2 to TRBJ1-1; possibly TRBD1 for D (5 bases). Germline V gene lookup returns CDR1 SNHLY and CDR2 FYNNEI. The CDR3 has 15 residues. V lost 0 bases and J 1 base, leaving 9 bases between the germline ends. CDR3: CASSEARQPNTEAFF. The CDR3 bases are TGTGCCAGCAGTGAAGCACGACAGCCGAACACTGAAGCTTTCTTT.

The rearrangement joins TRBV7-9 to TRBJ1-1; 8 positions agree with TRBD1. V shed 1 base and J 4 bases; nucleotides not matched to a gene: 5. Germline loops: CDR1 SEHNR, CDR2 FQNEAQ (reference sequence). CDR3 length: 15 residues. CDR3 bases: TGTGCCAGCAGCTTAGGGACAGGGCTACGCACTGAAGCTTTCTTT. Translation gives CASSLGTGLRTEAFF.

The chain joins TRBV28 to TRBJ2-1, with no clear D. Trimming cost V 6 bases and J 3 bases, with 9 bases left between them. Looked up from germline, CDR1 is MDHEN and CDR2 is SYDVKM. The CDR3 has 13 amino acids. This CDR3 reads CASSLTGYNEQFF. The CDR3 DNA reads TGTGCCAGCAGCCTTACTGGCTACAATGAGCAGTTCTTC.

The chain joins TRBV28 to TRBJ1-2, with D perhaps matching TRBD1 (5 bases). The V gene lost 8 bases and the J gene lost 8 bases, with 21 bases spanning the gap. CDR1 is MDHEN, CDR2 SYDVKM, per germline. CDR3 size: 14 residues. DNA of the CDR3: TGTGCCAGCGGGGCCCTCTTTGTTGTGAAGGGCTACACCTTC. Translating gives CASGALFVVKGYTF.

The V gene is TRBV2, the J gene TRBJ2-7, with 8 bases aligning to TRBD2. This CDR3 contains 16 residues. CDR1 and CDR2 from the germline V gene are SNHLY and FYNNEI. V was clipped by 6 bases and J by 3 bases; unmatched bases: 13. CDR3: CASSLQGSGIVYEQYF. The DNA for the CDR3 is TGTGCCAGCAGCCTCCAAGGTAGCGGGATTGTCTACGAGCAGTACTTC.